The clone carrying this T cell receptor beta chain was recorded many times. Its antigen is still unknown. This sample stems from a study of T-cell reconstitution after alpha-beta-depleted transplantation in children. Study-level points and caveats: The study reportedly traced alpha-beta T cells about two months after transplant to several hundred expanded graft clones. Elevated TCRbeta diversity at day 60 was traced, in some patients, to surviving recipient T cells and thymic progenitors. Counts and diversity of T cells one year after transplant came mostly from newly produced T cells.

Unique molecular identifiers tagged the TCRbeta library. Via MiXCR, TCRdb re-called the PCR reads, giving one row per CDR3 protein. The sample has 550,000 to 800,000 distinct CDR3 sequences, around 12% seen once; the top ten hold about 0.77%. The sequence was collected from a girl aged 2 to 9 with congenital amegakaryocytic thrombocytopenia, due to receive a stem cell transplant. The sequencing used PBMCs, collected before TCRalphabeta/CD19-depleted stem cell transplant.

The CDR3 spells CASSLRIAIQETQYF. The DNA of the CDR3 is TGTGCCAGCAGCTTGAGGATAGCGATCCAAGAGACCCAGTACTTC. The chain links TRBV5-5 to TRBJ2-5; D possibly corresponds to TRBD2 (5 bases). Trimming took 1 base from V and 1 from J, leaving 11 bases between them. The CDR3 is 15 amino acids. Germline loops: CDR1 SGHKS, CDR2 YYEKEE (reference sequence). Full variable domain (missing parts from reference TRBV5-5 and TRBJ2-5): DAGVTQSPTHLIKTRGQQVTLRCSPISGHKSVSWYQQVLGQGPQFIFQYYEKEERGRGNFPDRFSARQFPNYSSELNVNALLLGDSALYLCASSLRIAIQETQYFGPGTRLLVL.